This T cell receptor (beta chain) was identified in a study of Ad26.COV2.S vaccination and SARS-CoV-2 variants. Study background: Ad26.COV2.S was injected intramuscularly once or twice, 56 days apart. General observations from the study: In TCR breadth and depth analyses, total T cell responses may have been underestimated. Spike-specific TCR breadth in vaccine recipients exceeded that seen in placebo recipients.

Treatment given: about 20 received Ad26.COV2.S at low or high dose, single or two shots; 5 received placebo; per-sample allocation not given. Day 63 after the first vaccine or placebo injection was the time point for sampling. Boston supplied an adult donor aged 18-55 years. On this clone: Its antigen remains unknown.

TCRdb's table, derived via immunoSEQ multiplex PCR, lists solely in-frame clones and lacks some. Found here are approximately 300,000 clones, just over 85% of them singletons; the top ten hold 1.9%. Trimming left V 2 bases short and J 6 bases short, with 13 bases between. Per the germline V gene, CDR1 is KGHSH and CDR2 is LQKENI. This CDR3 region has 14 residues. The V gene is TRBV18, the J gene TRBJ1-2; maybe TRBD1 (5 bases). The sequencing here drew on peripheral blood, taken in a trial of Ad26.COV2.S vaccine versus placebo. This TCR was sampled from a person aged 18 to 59 who received the Ad26.COV2.S COVID-19 vaccine or a placebo. CDR3 bases: TGTGCCAGCTCACCATCGGGGGGGATGGATGGCTACACCTTC. Translating it yields CASSPSGGMDGYTF.